The following is a T cell receptor beta chain sequence with its context. Its antigen is not identified. This table comes from immunoSEQ multiplex PCR, and its TCRdb copy is limited to in-frame clones, with some not included. The sample lists approximately 84,000 clones; roughly 87% were seen once. The source of the sample is a study of OX40 agonist ivuxolimab in advanced cancers. Notes on the study in general: Some patients who did not respond also had low normalized T-cell clonal expansion. Clonal expansion from baseline to week 6 occurred in both CD4+ and CD8+ T cells.

Germline CDR1 and CDR2: KGHSH and LQKENI. Trimming pared 3 bases from V and 5 bases from J, leaving 8 bases between. The CDR3 loop spans 13 amino acids. The receptor's source is an adult with an advanced solid tumor such as melanoma, head and neck, liver or kidney cancer. The specimen comprised CD4+ or CD8+ T cells sorted from blood, sampled in a trial of the OX40 agonist ivuxolimab. This chain joins TRBV18 and TRBJ1-5; D is uncertain. CDR3 in DNA: TGTGCCAGCTCACCCGCGAACTATCAGCCCCAGCATTTT. Its translation: CASSPANYQPQHF.